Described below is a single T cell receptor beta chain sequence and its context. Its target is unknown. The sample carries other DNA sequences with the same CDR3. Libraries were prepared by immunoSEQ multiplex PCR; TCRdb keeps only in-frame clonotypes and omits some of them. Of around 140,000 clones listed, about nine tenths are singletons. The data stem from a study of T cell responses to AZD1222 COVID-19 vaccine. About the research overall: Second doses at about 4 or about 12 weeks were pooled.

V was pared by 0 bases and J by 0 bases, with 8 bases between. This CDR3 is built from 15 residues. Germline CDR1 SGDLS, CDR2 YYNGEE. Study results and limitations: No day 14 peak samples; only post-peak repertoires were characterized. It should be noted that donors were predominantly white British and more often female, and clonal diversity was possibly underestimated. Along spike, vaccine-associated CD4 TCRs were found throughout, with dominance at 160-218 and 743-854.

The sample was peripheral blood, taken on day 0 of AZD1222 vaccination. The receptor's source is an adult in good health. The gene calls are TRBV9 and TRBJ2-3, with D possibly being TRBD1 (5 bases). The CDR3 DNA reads TGTGCCAGCAGCGTAGAAGGGGCTAGCACAGATACGCAGTATTTT. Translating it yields CASSVEGASTDTQYF.